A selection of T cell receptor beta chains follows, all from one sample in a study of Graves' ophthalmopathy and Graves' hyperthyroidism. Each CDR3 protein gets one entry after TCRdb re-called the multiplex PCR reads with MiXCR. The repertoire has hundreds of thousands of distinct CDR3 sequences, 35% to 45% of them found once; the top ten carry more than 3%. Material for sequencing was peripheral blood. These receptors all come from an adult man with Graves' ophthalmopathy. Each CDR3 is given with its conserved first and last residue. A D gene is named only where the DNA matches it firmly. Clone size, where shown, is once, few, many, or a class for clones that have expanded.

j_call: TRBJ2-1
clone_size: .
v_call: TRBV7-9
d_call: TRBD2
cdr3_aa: CASSLLAGGRSEQFF
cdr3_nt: TGTGCCAGCAGCCTCCTAGCGGGGGGTAGAAGTGAGCAGTTCTTC

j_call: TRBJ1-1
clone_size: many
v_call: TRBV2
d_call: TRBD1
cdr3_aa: CASSEAPGQGMVTEAFF
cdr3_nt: TGTGCCAGCAGTGAAGCGCCCGGACAGGGGATGGTCACTGAAGCTTTCTTT

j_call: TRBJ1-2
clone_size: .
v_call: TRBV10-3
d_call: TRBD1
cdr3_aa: CASRRGQGDSNYGYTF
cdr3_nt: TGTGCCAGCAGACGGGGACAGGGGGACTCCAACTATGGCTACACCTTC

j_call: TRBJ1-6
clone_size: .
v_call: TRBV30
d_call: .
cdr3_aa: CAWSVRRHRNSPLHF
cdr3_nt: TGTGCCTGGAGTGTACGTCGGCATCGCAATTCACCCCTCCACTTT

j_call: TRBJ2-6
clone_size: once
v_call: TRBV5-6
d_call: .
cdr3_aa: CASSLSVTASSGANVLTF
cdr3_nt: TGTGCCAGCAGCTTATCCGTGACAGCCTCCTCTGGGGCCAACGTCCTGACTTTC

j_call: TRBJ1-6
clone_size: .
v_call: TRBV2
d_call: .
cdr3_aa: CASSGGRVGSPLHF
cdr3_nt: TGTGCCAGCAGTGGGGGGCGTGTGGGTTCACCCCTCCACTTT

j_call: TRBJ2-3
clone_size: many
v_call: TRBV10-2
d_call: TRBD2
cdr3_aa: CASSDGLAGTDTQYF
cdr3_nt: TGCGCCAGCAGTGACGGACTAGCGGGCACAGATACGCAGTATTTT

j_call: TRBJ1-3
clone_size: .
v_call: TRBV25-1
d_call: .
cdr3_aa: CASSEGPTHGYTIYF
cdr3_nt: TGTGCCAGCAGTGAAGGGCCCACCCATGGCTACACCATATATTTT

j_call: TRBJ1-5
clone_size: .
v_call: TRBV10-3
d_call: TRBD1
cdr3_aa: CASSGLTGGNQPQHF
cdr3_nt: TGTGCCAGCAGTGGATTGACAGGGGGCAATCAGCCCCAGCATTTT

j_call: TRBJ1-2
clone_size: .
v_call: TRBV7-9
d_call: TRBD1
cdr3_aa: CASSLLDRDGYTF
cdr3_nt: TGTGCCAGCAGCTTACTCGACAGGGATGGCTACACCTTC

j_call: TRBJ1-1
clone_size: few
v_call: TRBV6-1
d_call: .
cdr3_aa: CASSEALGSTLNTEAFF
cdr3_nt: TGTGCCAGCAGTGAAGCGCTAGGGTCTACCTTGAACACTGAAGCTTTCTTT

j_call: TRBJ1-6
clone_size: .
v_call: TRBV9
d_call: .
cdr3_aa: CASSPDPGQEVDNSPLHF
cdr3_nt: TGTGCCAGCTCACCGGATCCGGGACAAGAGGTCGATAATTCACCCCTCCACTTT

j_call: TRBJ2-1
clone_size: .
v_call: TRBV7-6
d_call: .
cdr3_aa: CASSSGVGTVGNEQFF
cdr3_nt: TGTGCCAGCAGCTCAGGAGTGGGGACTGTGGGGAATGAGCAGTTCTTC